Sequencing of this TCR beta chain was carried out in a study of shared clonotypes between healthy human individuals. Study-level findings and limits: Sampling included only blood; tissue repertoires likely differ. A handful of donors held about 4.6% of naive CD4 clonotypes in common.

V lost 1 base and J lost 9, with 12 bases in between. The CDR3 covers 13 residues. Germline V gene data show CDR1 as SGHDN and CDR2 as FVKESK. On this clone itself: What it recognizes is unknown.

Researchers ran the assay at a deep level. Profiling relied on immunoSEQ multiplex PCR, and the TCRdb table lists in-frame clones only, not all of them. The sample has some 2,500,000 clones, less than 95% seen once. The J gene is TRBJ1-1, the V gene TRBV14; possible D gene TRBD1, 6 bases. The sequence came from a man aged 18 to 35 in good health. Some clones in this sample may be carry-over from other donors' samples. The sequenced sample was naive CD4+ T cells from PBMCs. This sample's subset: CD45RA+ positively selected. The CDR3 DNA reads TGTGCCAGCAGCCAAGGGGGGGCAGCTAAAGCTTTCTTT. Its protein is CASSQGGAAKAFF. Full variable domain (outside the CDR3, taken from reference TRBV14 and TRBJ1-1): EAGVTQFPSHSVIEKGQTVTLRCDPISGHDNLYWYRRVMGKEIKFLLHFVKESKQDESGMPNNRFLAERTGGTYSTLKVQPAELEDSGVYFCASSQGGAAKAFFGQGTRLTVV.